The source of this T cell receptor (beta chain) is a study of blood T cell repertoires in COVID-19. Measured with immunoSEQ multiplex PCR; TCRdb has only the in-frame clones, and not every one. Of under 550,000 clones listed, roughly 90% are singletons. CDR1 is WSHSY and CDR2 is SAAADI in the germline V gene. The CDR3 is 14 amino acids. The V and J ends lost 6 bases and 0 bases, in that order; junction bases with no gene match: 5. The sample was peripheral blood. This rearrangement joins TRBV10-2 to TRBJ2-7; 7 bases line up with TRBD2. The sequence derives from a man aged 18 to 29 with COVID-19, enrolled during active disease. The CDR3 sequence: CASRDPSGSYEQYF. DNA of the CDR3: TGCGCCAGCAGGGACCCTAGCGGCTCCTACGAGCAGTACTTC.